One and the same sample provided the 12 T cell receptor beta chains below, sequenced in a study of identical twins. One entry per CDR3 protein results from TCRdb running MiXCR on the 5' RACE reads. The sample yields roughly 770,000 distinct CDR3 sequences, 15% to 20% seen once. The data were also submitted as part of a second study, on T cells expressing NK-cell markers.

The sample consisted of PBMCs. All receptors come from a woman between 18 and 29 years old in good health.

This clonotype was recorded a few times. J is TRBJ2-1 and V is TRBV12-3 or TRBV12-4; TRBD2 matches 7 bases. Losses at the gene ends were 6 bases for V and 8 bases for J; bases not matched to a gene: 25. This CDR3 region has 19 residues. The CDR3 DNA reads as TGTGCCAGCAGCCCCGCGACTCCGGGACTATTCATTAAAGGGGATGAGCAGTTCTTC. Its protein is CASSPATPGLFIKGDEQFF.

This clonotype is a singleton in its sample. The chain joins TRBV6-2 or TRBV6-3 to TRBJ2-2; D is ambiguous. The CDR3 spans 15 residues. The germline CDR1 and CDR2 sequences are MNHEY and SVGEGT. V was trimmed by 5 bases and J by 11 bases, leaving 21 bases between them. CDR3 nucleotide sequence: TGTGCCAGCAGTCGACGATTAGAATCTCGACCCGAGCTGTTTTTT. Protein sequence: CASSRRLESRPELFF.

This sequence joins TRBV15 and TRBJ1-2; 7 positions match TRBD1. The CDR3 loop spans 12 amino acids. After removal of 3 bases from V and 8 bases from J, the junction contained 3 bases not matched to a gene. Germline CDR1 is LNHNV and CDR2 is YYDKDF (reference sequence). CDR3 region: CATSSYRGGYTF. CDR3 nucleotides: TGTGCCACCAGCAGCTACAGGGGCGGCTACACCTTC.

The J gene is TRBJ2-3, the V gene TRBV13, with 9 bases that match TRBD2. Trimming took 3 bases from V and 2 from J; bases not matched to a gene: 9. CDR1 is PRHDT, CDR2 FYEKMQ, per germline (reference sequence). The length of the CDR3 is 17 residues. The CDR3 sequence is CASSLQVAGDPTDTQYF. The DNA of the CDR3 is TGTGCCAGCAGCTTGCAAGTAGCGGGAGACCCCACAGATACGCAGTATTTT.

The J gene is TRBJ1-2, the V gene TRBV20-1; possible D gene TRBD1, 6 bases. V dropped 5 bases and J dropped 3 bases, with 13 bases sitting between them. This CDR3 is 13 amino acids long. Germline CDR1 and CDR2: DFQATT and SNEGSKA (reference sequence). In DNA form, the CDR3 reads TGCAGTGCTGCCAACAGGGAGGACTATGGCTACACCTTC. Translation gives CSAANREDYGYTF.

The chain is built from TRBV20-1 and TRBJ2-1, with TRBD1 as a possible D gene (6 bases). The CDR3 sequence is 14 residues long. V was trimmed by 6 bases and J by 6 bases, leaving 18 bases between them. Germline V gene data show CDR1 as DFQATT and CDR2 as SNEGSKA (reference sequence). CDR3 DNA sequence: TGCAGTGCCACTCGTGGGGGCGGGTCCAATGAGCAGTTCTTC. It encodes CSATRGGGSNEQFF.

The sample holds a few counts of this clonotype. The rearrangement links TRBV5-1 to TRBJ1-1, with D unclear. Looked up from germline, CDR1 is SGHRS and CDR2 is YFSETQ. Trimming shortened V by 4 bases and J by 6 bases, and 22 bases separated the two germline ends. The CDR3 contains 16 residues. The CDR3 here is CASSHDPGRPRAEAFF. For the CDR3, the DNA is TGCGCCAGCAGCCATGACCCAGGACGGCCGAGGGCTGAAGCTTTCTTT.

This clonotype was recorded a few times. The V gene is TRBV20-1, the J gene TRBJ2-2; D gene ambiguous. CDR1 DFQATT and CDR2 SNEGSKA come from the germline V gene (reference sequence). Trimming left V 3 bases short and J 0 bases short, with 11 bases between. The CDR3 consists of 15 residues. The CDR3 protein is CSASSRLANTGELFF. DNA of the CDR3: TGCAGTGCTAGTTCCAGACTCGCGAACACCGGGGAGCTGTTTTTT.

CDR3 nucleotides: TGTGCCAGCAGCTCAAATGAGGTCAGCCCCACAGATACGCAGTATTTT. This translates into CASSSNEVSPTDTQYF. The chain uses TRBV7-2 and TRBJ2-3; D uncertain. Germline V gives CDR1 SGHTA, CDR2 FQGNSA. The germline V and J ends were trimmed by 4 bases and 2 bases, with 16 bases remaining between them. The length of the CDR3 is 16 residues.

The rearrangement joins TRBV5-1 to TRBJ1-1; D is unclear. The CDR3 is made up of 14 amino acids. V lost 0 bases and J 3 bases, leaving 9 bases between the germline ends. Germline V gives CDR1 SGHRS, CDR2 YFSETQ. The CDR3 nucleotides are TGCGCCAGCAGCTTGGCAGCAAGCCACACTGAAGCTTTCTTT. The encoded protein is CASSLAASHTEAFF.

This clonotype was recorded a few times. The chain links TRBV20-1 to TRBJ2-2; the D gene is possibly TRBD1 (6 bases). The CDR3 spans 15 residues. Per germline, CDR1 DFQATT and CDR2 SNEGSKA (reference sequence). V lost 3 bases to trimming and J lost 7 bases, with 18 bases between them. CDR3 bases: TGCAGTGCTAGTGGGGGCCCCGTTCATGGCGGGGAGCTGTTTTTT. It translates to CSASGGPVHGGELFF.

The CDR3 sequence: CSAGSDRLGTKNIQYF. The CDR3 DNA follows: TGCAGCGCCGGTTCGGACAGGTTGGGAACCAAAAACATTCAGTACTTC. The V call is TRBV29-1, the J call TRBJ2-4; 7 bases are shared with TRBD1. The CDR3 runs 16 residues. Germline V gene data show CDR1 as SQVTM and CDR2 as ANQGSEA. V shed 7 bases, J shed 2 bases, and the junction held 14 bases outside the gene matches.